This paragraph covers one T cell receptor beta chain sequence. Its specificity is unknown. This entry is derived from a study of Ad26.COV2.S vaccination and SARS-CoV-2 variants. General study results and limits: Considerable breadth of spike-specific CD8+ and CD4+ T cell responses has reportedly been documented following vaccination.

Sequenced by immunoSEQ multiplex PCR; TCRdb stores in-frame clones only, minus some. This sample carries roughly 380,000 clones, about 85% of them seen once, and the ten largest clones take 3% to 4%. Treatment described: around 19 received Ad26.COV2.S at low or high dose, single or two shots; several received placebo; per-sample allocation not given. It was on day 63 after the first vaccine or placebo injection that samples were taken. The CDR3 is made up of 12 amino acids. The germline V gene has CDR1 MNHEY and CDR2 SMNVEV (reference sequence). Trimming left V 6 bases short and J 7 bases short, with 12 bases between.

The specimen was peripheral blood, collected in a trial of Ad26.COV2.S vaccine versus placebo. This receptor was obtained from a person aged 18-65 years who received the Ad26.COV2.S COVID-19 vaccine or a placebo. The chain combines TRBV27 with TRBJ1-2; a weak D match, TRBD1 (6 bases). CDR3 bases: TGTGCCAGCAGGGGACAAGGCTTTGGCTACACCTTC. It translates to CASRGQGFGYTF.